The 19 T cell receptor beta chains listed next were all sequenced from one sample in a study of shared clonotypes between healthy human individuals (TCRdb year 2020). Libraries were prepared through the immunoSEQ multiplex PCR assay. TCRdb took over this immuneACCESS table, retaining in-frame rearrangements with V and J assigned. Such tables are incomplete; in checked studies, under half of the missing clones stem from an unresolved V gene, and the remainder is unexplained. Counted in this sample were approximately 590,000 clones; 95% to 96% of them appeared once. 0.11% of the sample goes to the ten largest clones. CD8 naive samples consisted of CD45RO-negative cells that were positively selected for CCR7, yielding a CD45RA+CCR7+ population without TemRA cells. Specimen: naive CD8+ T cells sorted from blood. The cell subset or site label, as the study defines it: CD45RA+CCR7+. The receptor source for this set is a woman aged 25-40 years in good health.

This sequence joins TRBV19 and TRBJ1-5; D is perhaps TRBD1 (6 bases). This CDR3 is built from 14 residues. Germline V lookup: CDR1 LNHDA, CDR2 SQIVND (reference sequence). Trimming left V 3 bases short and J 5 bases short, with 11 bases between. CDR3 nucleotide sequence: TGTGCCAGTAGTATTCGGGACATTGATCAGCCCCAGCATTTT. Translated: CASSIRDIDQPQHF.

The chain joins TRBV6-5 to TRBJ2-7; tentative D call: TRBD2 (6 bases). V dropped 7 bases and J dropped 0 bases, with 16 bases sitting between them. The germline gives CDR1 MNHEY, CDR2 SVGAGI. This CDR3 comprises 15 residues. The CDR3 here is CASISTRSGSYEQYF. DNA for the CDR3: TGTGCCAGCATCTCGACTAGGAGCGGCTCCTACGAGCAGTACTTC.

V is TRBV6-5 and J is TRBJ1-5; D is undetermined. CDR1 MNHEY and CDR2 SVGAGI come from the germline V gene. The ends were cut back, 5 bases at V and 0 bases at J, with 8 bases in the middle. CDR3 size: 14 residues. The DNA for the CDR3 is TGTGCCAGCAGTCCATTTTATAGCAATCAGCCCCAGCATTTT. Translated: CASSPFYSNQPQHF.

The J gene is TRBJ1-5, the V gene TRBV15; perhaps TRBD1 as D (5 bases). Germline V gene sequence: CDR1 LNHNV, CDR2 YYDKDF (reference sequence). This CDR3 region has 15 residues. V lost 5 bases, J lost 3 bases, and 14 bases lay in between. CDR3 residues: CATSSGTGTNQPQHF. The CDR3 DNA reads as TGTGCCACCAGCTCCGGGACGGGAACCAATCAGCCCCAGCATTTT.

As regards this clone: This CDR3 is also generated by other DNA sequences in the sample. J is TRBJ2-7 and V is TRBV11-2, with D possibly matching TRBD2 (5 bases). V was clipped by 0 bases and J by 3 bases, with 6 bases between them. This CDR3 spans 13 amino acids. Per germline, CDR1 SGHAT and CDR2 FQNNGV. The CDR3 reads CASSLEDYYEQYF. CDR3 sequence (DNA): TGTGCCAGCAGCTTAGAAGACTACTACGAGCAGTACTTC.

This chain joins TRBV2 and TRBJ2-7, with 12 bases lining up with TRBD2. The CDR3 is 14 amino acids. Germline V gene data show CDR1 as SNHLY and CDR2 as FYNNEI. V dropped 6 bases and J dropped 6; count of bases not matched to a gene: 6. DNA for the CDR3: TGTGCCAGCAGCCTAGCGGGAGGGCCTGGCGAGCAGTACTTC. Amino acid sequence: CASSLAGGPGEQYF.

Regarding this clone: The identical CDR3 is also encoded by other nucleotide sequences in the sample. V usage is TRBV5-1 and J usage is TRBJ1-1; 7 nucleotides align to TRBD1. The ends lost 4 bases at V and 8 bases at J; junction bases unmatched: 2. There are 11 residues in the CDR3. CDR1 and CDR2 from the germline V gene are SGHRS and YFSETQ. CDR3 loop: CASSTGQEAFF. The CDR3 DNA reads as TGCGCCAGCAGCACGGGACAGGAAGCTTTCTTT. Combining the CDR3 with reference TRBV5-1 and TRBJ1-1 gives the whole variable domain KAGVTQTPRYLIKTRGQQVTLSCSPISGHRSVSWYQQTPGQGLQFLFEYFSETQRNKGNFPGRFSGRQFSNSRSEMNVSTLELGDSALYLCASSTGQEAFFGQGTRLTVV.

The chain employs TRBV5-6 and TRBJ2-7; D is unresolved. V lost 5 bases to trimming and J lost 2 bases, with 14 bases between them. From germline, CDR1 is SGHDT and CDR2 YYEEEE. The CDR3 length is 14 residues. The CDR3: CASSAETGTYEQYF. CDR3 in DNA: TGTGCCAGCAGTGCCGAGACGGGCACCTACGAGCAGTACTTC.

The chain has TRBV28 and TRBJ1-5; 8 bases map to TRBD1. The V and J ends lost 3 bases and 7 bases, in that order; junction bases with no gene match: 11. The germline CDR1 and CDR2 sequences are MDHEN and SYDVKM. The CDR3 consists of 16 residues. The CDR3 here is CASSFWPDRVGQPQHF. The DNA of the CDR3 is TGTGCCAGCAGTTTTTGGCCGGACAGGGTGGGCCAGCCCCAGCATTTT.

The chain has TRBV28 and TRBJ2-3; 12 positions agree with TRBD2. Trimming cost V 3 bases and J 2 bases; bases outside gene matches: 24. Per the germline V gene, CDR1 is MDHEN and CDR2 is SYDVKM. The CDR3 has 23 amino acids. The CDR3 loop reads CASSFPPGSVLAGGLIATDTQYF. In nucleotides, the CDR3 is TGTGCCAGCAGTTTCCCGCCAGGTTCAGTCCTAGCGGGAGGGTTAATTGCCACAGATACGCAGTATTTT.

V and J are TRBV7-9 and TRBJ2-1, with TRBD1 as a possible D gene (6 bases). The CDR3 is 15 amino acids. The V end lost 5 bases, the J end lost 0 bases, and 11 bases lay between the germline ends. CDR1 SEHNR and CDR2 FQNEAQ come from the germline V gene (reference sequence). The CDR3 DNA reads as TGTGCCAGCAGCCACCCGGACAGCTCCTACAATGAGCAGTTCTTC. The encoded protein is CASSHPDSSYNEQFF.

V and J are TRBV5-6 and TRBJ2-1; tentatively, D is TRBD2 (5 bases). The V end lost 4 bases, the J end lost 8 bases, and 10 bases lay between the germline ends. This CDR3 has 12 amino acids. CDR1 is SGHDT, CDR2 YYEEEE, per germline. CDR3 in amino acids: CASSLTGDEQFF. The CDR3 bases are TGTGCCAGCAGCCTAACCGGGGATGAGCAGTTCTTC.

This clone has just one count. The gene calls are TRBV4-1 and TRBJ1-2; D is perhaps TRBD1 (6 bases). The length of the CDR3 is 15 residues. Trimming pared 2 bases from V and 4 bases from J, leaving 14 bases between. Per the germline V gene, CDR1 is MGHRA and CDR2 is YSYEKL. In DNA form, the CDR3 reads TGCGCCAGCAGCCAACGACTTGACAGGACCTATGGCTACACCTTC. It specifies CASSQRLDRTYGYTF.

This chain links TRBV11-2 with TRBJ2-7; D possibly uses TRBD1 or TRBD2 (5 bases each). This CDR3 has 12 residues. The germline gives CDR1 SGHAT, CDR2 FQNNGV. V was pared by 2 bases and J by 5 bases, with 7 bases between. In DNA form, the CDR3 reads TGTGCCAGCAGCTTATGGGACCACGAGCAGTACTTC. As protein: CASSLWDHEQYF.

The CDR3 nucleotides are TGCAGCGCACCTAACGGGGCTACGCAGTATTTT. This gives the protein CSAPNGATQYF. The rearrangement joins TRBV20-1 to TRBJ2-3; D could derive from TRBD1 or TRBD2 (5 bases each). In germline, CDR1 is DFQATT, CDR2 SNEGSKA (reference sequence). CDR3 size: 11 residues.

This chain's CDR3 is CASSLLQSDGYTF. For the CDR3, the DNA is TGTGCCAGCAGTTTATTGCAAAGCGACGGCTACACCTTC. The chain uses TRBV27 and TRBJ1-2; D remains ambiguous. In germline, CDR1 is MNHEY, CDR2 SMNVEV (reference sequence). Trimming pared 1 base from V and 8 bases from J, leaving 11 bases between. The CDR3 has 13 amino acids.

The V call is TRBV4-2, the J call TRBJ2-1; TRBD2 agrees at 11 bases. V trimming: 2 bases; J trimming: 5 bases; junction bases outside the gene matches: 17. CDR1 is LGHNA, CDR2 YNFKEQ, per germline. The CDR3 is 20 amino acids. The CDR3 protein is CASSQTGALAGDLSHNEQFF. CDR3 bases: TGTGCCAGCAGCCAAACCGGGGCACTAGCGGGAGATCTTTCCCACAATGAGCAGTTCTTC.

The chain recombines TRBV11-2 with TRBJ1-5; D possibly corresponds to TRBD1 (5 bases). This CDR3 spans 16 amino acids. V gave up 0 bases and J gave up 4 bases, with 13 bases separating them. From germline, CDR1 is SGHAT and CDR2 FQNNGV. This chain's CDR3 is CASSLDIGGTNQPQHF. DNA of the CDR3: TGTGCCAGCAGCTTAGATATTGGGGGGACTAATCAGCCCCAGCATTTT.

The CDR3 reads CASSLHRGNDNQPQHF. The CDR3 region has the DNA TGTGCCAGCAGTTTACACAGGGGGAACGACAATCAGCCCCAGCATTTT. The V gene is TRBV28, the J gene TRBJ1-5; 8 nucleotides agree with TRBD1. Germline assignment: CDR1 MDHEN and CDR2 SYDVKM. This CDR3 is 16 amino acids long. Germline trimming cut 2 bases from V and 3 bases from J; bases unmatched to any gene: 6. Supplemented by reference TRBV28 and TRBJ1-5, the full variable domain reads DVKVTQSSRYLVKRTGEKVFLECVQDMDHENMFWYRQDPGLGLRLIYFSYDVKMKEKGDIPEGYSVSREKKERFSLILESASTNQTSMYLCASSLHRGNDNQPQHFGDGTRLSIL.